This T cell receptor (beta chain) emerged from a study of blood T cell repertoires in COVID-19. Study-level background: The samples span acute and convalescent COVID-19 from the United States, Italy and Spain.

The CDR3 consists of 13 residues. Germline values: CDR1 SGHDT, CDR2 YYEEEE. Germline trimming cut 4 bases from V and 7 bases from J; bases unmatched to any gene: 5. Clones were sequenced by immunoSEQ multiplex PCR, and TCRdb holds only the in-frame ones, with some missing. The table has around 60,000 clones, about two thirds seen once; the top ten hold 4% to 5.5%. What was sequenced was peripheral blood. The chain has TRBV5-6 and TRBJ1-1; 9 bases agree with TRBD1. The receptor's source is an older woman with COVID-19, enrolled during active disease. The CDR3 bases are TGTGCCAGCAGCGGAACAGGGGGCGGTGAAGCTTTCTTT. The encoded protein is CASSGTGGGEAFF.